These 26 T cell receptor beta chains share one sample of origin, sequenced in a study of T cell repertoires in cytomegalovirus infection. Antigens for these TCRs are unknown. One entry per CDR3 protein results from TCRdb running MiXCR on the reads. The sample has 750,000 to 900,000 distinct CDR3 sequences; about 29% are singletons. The material sequenced was cultured CD8+ T cells from PBMCs, taken from culture after CMV antigen stimulation. The source is a human donor in good health (CMV status not recorded). Some clones in this sample may be carry-over from other donors' samples.

The chain has TRBV14 and TRBJ1-2; TRBD1 is a possible D gene (5 bases). The CDR3 is 14 amino acids. V lost 1 base and J lost 5, with 11 bases in between. The germline gives CDR1 SGHDN, CDR2 FVKESK. The CDR3 reads CASSQGGTGYGYTF. In nucleotides, the CDR3 is TGTGCCAGCAGCCAAGGTGGGACCGGTTATGGCTACACCTTC. Drawing the rest from reference TRBV14 and TRBJ1-2, the complete variable domain is EAGVTQFPSHSVIEKGQTVTLRCDPISGHDNLYWYRRVMGKEIKFLLHFVKESKQDESGMPNNRFLAERTGGTYSTLKVQPAELEDSGVYFCASSQGGTGYGYTFGSGTRLTVV.

This clonotype was counted a few times. A much larger clonotype is one base distant, so this may be a read error. V and J are TRBV6-1 and TRBJ2-3; D is possibly TRBD1 (5 bases). Trimming stripped 5 bases from V and 0 bases from J, with 12 bases between. This CDR3 spans 15 amino acids. The germline V gene has CDR1 MNHNS and CDR2 SASEGT. CDR3 in amino acids: CASSFDGASTDTQYF. DNA for the CDR3: TGTGCCAGCAGTTTCGATGGGGCTAGCACAGATACGCAGTATTTT.

This chain joins TRBV7-6 and TRBJ2-1, with TRBD1 matching over 10 bases. Germline V CDR1 and CDR2: SGHVS, FNYEAQ. V gave up 5 bases and J gave up 5 bases; unmatched junction bases: 15. This CDR3 spans 18 amino acids. DNA of the CDR3: TGTGCCAGCAGCCCAGGGGGTTATTGGGACAGGGGAGACAATGAGCAGTTCTTC. It encodes CASSPGGYWDRGDNEQFF.

V is TRBV6-6 and J is TRBJ1-5; 9 bases agree with TRBD1. Germline CDR1 reads MNHNY; CDR2 reads SVGAGI (reference sequence). The CDR3 sequence is 14 residues long. J gave up 6 bases and V 7 bases, and 7 bases lay outside the gene matches. CDR3 sequence: CASTEDRGGQPQHF. The CDR3, as DNA: TGTGCCAGCACAGAGGACAGGGGAGGTCAGCCCCAGCATTTT.

The gene calls are TRBV11-1 and TRBJ1-2; weak D call: TRBD1 (6 bases). The length of the CDR3 is 17 residues. The V and J ends lost 4 bases and 3 bases respectively, with 21 bases between them. Germline V lookup: CDR1 SGHAT, CDR2 FQDESV (reference sequence). This CDR3 reads CASSSIAGELRDYGYTF. The CDR3 DNA is TGTGCCAGCAGCTCCATCGCAGGGGAGCTTCGCGACTATGGCTACACCTTC.

This clonotype was seen once. This rearrangement joins TRBV27 to TRBJ2-1, with 13 bases that match TRBD2. CDR3 length equals 18 residues. Per the germline V gene, CDR1 is MNHEY and CDR2 is SMNVEV (reference sequence). V was clipped by 3 bases and J by 7 bases; unmatched bases: 12. The CDR3 region is CASSFAPLTSGGANEQFF. In DNA form, the CDR3 reads TGTGCCAGCAGTTTTGCACCACTTACTAGCGGGGGGGCGAATGAGCAGTTCTTC.

This clonotype was found many times. The V gene is TRBV28, the J gene TRBJ2-5, with a tentative D call TRBD2 (5 bases). V lost 6 bases to trimming and J lost 1 base, with 6 bases between them. CDR3 length equals 12 residues. CDR1 is MDHEN and CDR2 is SYDVKM in the germline V gene. In DNA form, the CDR3 reads TGTGCCAGCAGGAGGGCCCAAGAGACCCAGTACTTC. Encoded protein: CASRRAQETQYF. The variable domain in full, with the rest retrieved from reference TRBV28 and TRBJ2-5, is DVKVTQSSRYLVKRTGEKVFLECVQDMDHENMFWYRQDPGLGLRLIYFSYDVKMKEKGDIPEGYSVSREKKERFSLILESASTNQTSMYLCASRRAQETQYFGPGTRLLVL.

The CDR3 spells CATSSQGVKGYMEGYTF. The CDR3 nucleotides are TGTGCCACCAGCAGCCAGGGGGTAAAAGGCTATATGGAGGGCTACACCTTC. The V gene is TRBV15, the J gene TRBJ1-2, with 7 positions matching TRBD1. Germline-derived CDR1 and CDR2 are LNHNV and YYDKDF (reference sequence). V gave up 3 bases and J gave up 8 bases; unmatched junction bases: 18. CDR3 length equals 17 residues.

The chain couples TRBV29-1 to TRBJ2-1; D call uncertain. The CDR3 has 15 amino acids. The V and J ends lost 1 base and 0 bases respectively, with 10 bases between them. CDR1 is SQVTM and CDR2 is ANQGSEA in the germline V gene. The CDR3 DNA sequence: TGCAGCGTTGAAGGAGCGCTAAGCTCCTACAATGAGCAGTTCTTC. Translated, it gives CSVEGALSSYNEQFF.

The sample holds many counts of this clonotype. The chain links TRBV7-2 to TRBJ2-1; 9 nucleotides line up with TRBD2. V shed 5 bases and J 9 bases; nucleotides not matched to a gene: 14. CDR1 is SGHTA, CDR2 FQGNSA, per germline. The CDR3 is made up of 16 amino acids. Written as DNA, the CDR3 is TGTGCCAGCAGCACGACAGGGCGGGAGGGTCGGGGTGAGCAGTTCTTC. Translated, it gives CASSTTGREGRGEQFF.

In regard to this clonotype: This may arise from a read error, as a much more abundant clone is one base away. The rearrangement joins TRBV7-8 to TRBJ1-2; 8 positions match TRBD1. CDR3 length: 16 amino acids. Germline assignment: CDR1 SGHVS and CDR2 FQNEAQ. The CDR3 here is CASSPRDRPTNDGYTF. DNA of the CDR3: TGTGCCAGCAGCCCGAGGGACAGGCCGACTAACGATGGCTACACCTTC.

The chain uses TRBV3-1 and TRBJ2-1; TRBD2 agrees at 12 bases. Germline trimming cut 2 bases from V and 2 bases from J; bases unmatched to any gene: 4. Germline lookup yields CDR1 LGHDT and CDR2 YNNKEL (reference sequence). This CDR3 is built from 17 residues. The CDR3 DNA follows: TGTGCCAGCAGCCAACCACTAGCGGGGGGACCCTACAATGAGCAGTTCTTC. It encodes CASSQPLAGGPYNEQFF.

J is TRBJ2-5 and V is TRBV3-1, with D tentatively TRBD2 (5 bases). The CDR3 sequence is 14 residues long. Looked up from germline, CDR1 is LGHDT and CDR2 is YNNKEL (reference sequence). V was pared by 2 bases and J by 0 bases, with 7 bases between. CDR3 in DNA: TGTGCCAGCAGCCAATCGGGATACCAAGAGACCCAGTACTTC. It encodes CASSQSGYQETQYF.

The V call is TRBV6-6, the J call TRBJ1-4; unclear D gene. CDR1 and CDR2 (germline): MNHNY, SVGAGI (reference sequence). CDR3 length: 15 residues. V dropped 5 bases and J dropped 8 bases, with 18 bases sitting between them. The CDR3 nucleotides are TGTGCCAGCAGTGCGGGCCTTCCAAACCACGAAAAACTGTTTTTT. It specifies CASSAGLPNHEKLFF.

V gene TRBV12-3 or TRBV12-4 combines with J gene TRBJ2-3; possible D gene TRBD2, 5 bases. The CDR3 covers 15 residues. V gave up 8 bases and J gave up 4 bases, with 19 bases separating them. The DNA of the CDR3 is TGTGCCAGCGGCCGGACTCAGACCCCCGCAGATACGCAGTATTTT. Its translation: CASGRTQTPADTQYF.

The chain combines TRBV6-1 with TRBJ2-7; D unresolved. The CDR3 spans 14 residues. Germline CDR1 MNHNS, CDR2 SASEGT. The V end was cut by 3 bases, the J end by 2 bases, with 11 bases between. This chain's CDR3 is CASSDTQSTYEQYF. The CDR3 nucleotides are TGTGCCAGCAGTGATACGCAGTCTACCTACGAGCAGTACTTC.

CDR3 sequence reads: CASSQFGDREETQYF. In DNA, the CDR3 is TGTGCCAGCAGCCAATTTGGTGACCGAGAAGAGACCCAGTACTTC. This chain joins TRBV14 and TRBJ2-5, with unresolved D. This CDR3 region has 15 residues. Looked up from germline, CDR1 is SGHDN and CDR2 is FVKESK. Trimming stripped 2 bases from V and 3 bases from J, with 13 bases between.

CDR3 nucleotides: TGTGCCAGCAGCATCGGGACGGTCATAAATCAGCCCCAGCATTTT. This codes for CASSIGTVINQPQHF. The rearrangement joins TRBV5-6 to TRBJ1-5; D perhaps matches TRBD1 (5 bases). This CDR3 contains 15 residues. Trimming left V 4 bases short and J 4 bases short, with 15 bases between. The V gene's germline CDR1 is SGHDT and CDR2 YYEEEE.

This clonotype has a count of ten or more. The chain is built from TRBV7-6 and TRBJ1-1, with D possibly matching TRBD1 (5 bases). With 5 bases removed from V and 3 bases from J, the gap between germline ends came to 16 bases. The CDR3 is 15 residues long. Germline values: CDR1 SGHVS, CDR2 FNYEAQ. As DNA, the CDR3 is TGTGCCAGCAGCACCGGAGGCAGGGACCACACTGAAGCTTTCTTT. Protein: CASSTGGRDHTEAFF.

The chain employs TRBV27 and TRBJ1-1, with D possibly matching TRBD1 (5 bases). CDR3 length: 14 residues. Germline values: CDR1 MNHEY, CDR2 SMNVEV (reference sequence). The V end lost 7 bases, the J end lost 1 base, and 13 bases lay between the germline ends. CDR3: CASTLTGTNTEAFF. The CDR3 DNA sequence: TGTGCCAGCACCTTGACCGGGACGAACACTGAAGCTTTCTTT.

The J gene is TRBJ2-1, the V gene TRBV4-3, with D perhaps given as TRBD1 or TRBD2 (5 bases each). Germline V gene lookup returns CDR1 LGHNA and CDR2 YSLEER. V gave up 0 bases and J gave up 9 bases, with 15 bases separating them. The CDR3 is 15 amino acids. This CDR3 reads CASSQDGAQSAEQFF. The CDR3 DNA reads as TGCGCCAGCAGCCAAGACGGGGCACAGTCTGCTGAGCAGTTCTTC.

The CDR3 DNA reads TGTGCCATCAGTGTAAACCGTGACTACGAGCAGTACGTC. Translating it yields CAISVNRDYEQYV. The V gene is TRBV10-3, the J gene TRBJ2-7; no clear D. Germline V CDR1 and CDR2: ENHRY, SYGVKD. The CDR3 extends over 13 amino acids. The V end was cut by 4 bases, the J end by 3 bases, with 10 bases between.

V is TRBV12-3 or TRBV12-4 and J is TRBJ2-3; D gene unclear. The CDR3 extends over 14 amino acids. V was clipped by 8 bases and J by 2 bases, with 14 bases between them. CDR3 sequence reads: CASGFGLNTDTQYF. In DNA form, the CDR3 reads TGTGCCAGCGGCTTCGGGCTCAACACAGATACGCAGTATTTT.

The chain uses TRBV7-9 and TRBJ2-1; D may be TRBD1 (5 bases). The CDR3 length is 17 residues. Germline CDR1 SEHNR, CDR2 FQNEAQ (reference sequence). The V gene lost 4 bases and the J gene lost 3 bases, with 19 bases spanning the gap. In DNA form, the CDR3 reads TGTGCCAGCAGCTCCGTTACTGGGGCAGCTAGCTACAATGAGCAGTTCTTC. As protein: CASSSVTGAASYNEQFF.

The chain has TRBV5-1 and TRBJ1-3; D ambiguous. This CDR3 is 16 amino acids long. Trimming removed 0 bases from V and 2 bases from J, with 12 bases in between. The germline gives CDR1 SGHRS, CDR2 YFSETQ. CDR3 loop: CASSLGRSVPGNTIYF. CDR3 coding DNA: TGCGCCAGCAGCTTGGGCCGATCGGTCCCTGGAAACACCATATATTTT.

Comment on this clonotype: One base away lies a much larger clone, so this may be a sequencing read error. J is TRBJ2-2 and V is TRBV7-9; D assignment may be TRBD1 or TRBD2 (5 bases each). The germline V gene encodes CDR1 SEHNR and CDR2 FQNEAQ (reference sequence). Trimming took off 1 base at V and 1 base at J, with 13 bases between the two ends. This CDR3 comprises 17 residues. In DNA form, the CDR3 reads TGTGCCAGCAGCTTAGGGGACCCCAGGGTGAACACCGGGGAGCTGTTTTTT. Its translation: CASSLGDPRVNTGELFF. Full variable domain (outside the CDR3, taken from reference TRBV7-9 and TRBJ2-2): DTGVSQNPRHKITKRGQNVTFRCDPISEHNRLYWYRQTLGQGPEFLTYFQNEAQLEKSRLLSDRFSAERPKGSFSTLEIQRTEQGDSAMYLCASSLGDPRVNTGELFFGEGSRLTVL.